The 17 T cell receptor beta chains presented below share a single source sample, sequenced in a study of blood T cell repertoires in COVID-19 (dated by TCRdb to about 2020). Library generation was performed with the immunoSEQ multiplex PCR assay. Imported from immuneACCESS, the table was reduced by TCRdb to in-frame sequences with V and J called. These copies leave out some clones; in studies compared against another copy, an unresolved V gene accounts for under half, and the cause of the remainder is not known. The sample table lists roughly 150,000 clones, around 82% of them with a count of one. The ten largest clonotypes hold 11% of the sample. Input material: peripheral blood. The receptors were gathered from a man in his 70s with active or convalescent COVID-19.

V is TRBV5-1 and J is TRBJ2-1; D may be TRBD1 (6 bases). The germline V gene encodes CDR1 SGHRS and CDR2 YFSETQ. The CDR3 extends over 15 amino acids. Trimming took 4 bases from V and 6 from J, leaving 17 bases between them. The CDR3 region has the DNA TGCGCCAGCAGCATCGGTCAGGGGCAGGGCAATGAGCAGTTCTTC. Translated: CASSIGQGQGNEQFF.

The V call is TRBV28, the J call TRBJ1-2; D is undetermined. Trimming stripped 5 bases from V and 1 base from J, with 8 bases between. The germline V gene has CDR1 MDHEN and CDR2 SYDVKM. There are 13 residues in the CDR3. The CDR3 spells CASSAGFNYGYTF. CDR3 DNA sequence: TGTGCCAGCAGTGCTGGCTTTAACTATGGCTACACCTTC.

This chain links TRBV30 with TRBJ1-3, with 10 bases that match TRBD1. Unmatched junction bases numbered 5, after V lost 5 bases and J lost 4 bases. There are 14 residues in the CDR3. Germline lookup yields CDR1 GTSNPN and CDR2 SVGIG (reference sequence). The CDR3 sequence: CAWGTGVGGNTIYF. The CDR3 nucleotides are TGTGCCTGGGGGACAGGGGTTGGAGGAAACACCATATATTTT. The whole variable domain, remainder taken from reference TRBV30 and TRBJ1-3, is SQTIHQWPATLVQPVGSPLSLECTVEGTSNPNLYWYRQAAGRGLQLLFYSVGIGQISSEVPQNLSASRPQDRQFILSSKKLLLSDSGFYLCAWGTGVGGNTIYFGEGSWLTVV.

The genes are TRBV7-9 and TRBJ1-2; D might be TRBD1 (6 bases). Trimming took off 5 bases at V and 11 bases at J, with 21 bases between the two ends. This CDR3 spans 14 amino acids. The germline gives CDR1 SEHNR, CDR2 FQNEAQ (reference sequence). The CDR3, as DNA: TGTGCCAGCAGCCCCCTAAGGGGGTCTTTCGAGTACACCTTC. As protein: CASSPLRGSFEYTF.

This rearrangement joins TRBV28 to TRBJ2-1; no definite D call. V was trimmed by 5 bases and J by 0 bases, leaving 11 bases between them. This CDR3 is 15 amino acids long. Germline-derived CDR1 and CDR2 are MDHEN and SYDVKM. CDR3 region: CASSLRSDSYNEQFF. The CDR3, as DNA: TGTGCCAGCAGTCTAAGGAGCGACTCCTACAATGAGCAGTTCTTC. The variable domain in full, with the rest retrieved from reference TRBV28 and TRBJ2-1, is DVKVTQSSRYLVKRTGEKVFLECVQDMDHENMFWYRQDPGLGLRLIYFSYDVKMKEKGDIPEGYSVSREKKERFSLILESASTNQTSMYLCASSLRSDSYNEQFFGPGTRLTVL.

This chain uses TRBV27 with TRBJ1-1; no definite D call. The germline V gene encodes CDR1 MNHEY and CDR2 SMNVEV (reference sequence). V was pared by 6 bases and J by 5 bases, with 10 bases between. CDR3 length: 12 residues. The chain's CDR3 is CASRSGGTEAFF. The CDR3 DNA reads TGTGCCAGCAGGTCAGGAGGAACTGAAGCTTTCTTT.

The chain links TRBV11-3 to TRBJ2-3, with D possibly TRBD2 on 5 matching bases. This CDR3 comprises 16 residues. Trimming removed 0 bases from V and 0 bases from J, with 10 bases in between. Germline V gene data show CDR1 as SGHNT and CDR2 as YENEEA. The CDR3 coding sequence is TGTGCCAGCAGCTTAGACGCCGGAGGAAGCACAGATACGCAGTATTTT. It codes for CASSLDAGGSTDTQYF.

The chain uses TRBV5-4 and TRBJ2-2; D might be TRBD1 (6 bases). CDR1 is SGHNT, CDR2 YYREEE, per germline (reference sequence). The CDR3 spans 15 residues. Between the trimmed V and J ends, which lost 3 bases and 0 bases, there was a span of 9 bases. The CDR3 spells CASSSGQTNTGELFF. CDR3 bases: TGTGCCAGCAGCTCTGGACAGACGAACACCGGGGAGCTGTTTTTT. The full variable domain, with the rest looked up from reference TRBV5-4 and TRBJ2-2, is ETGVTQSPTHLIKTRGQQVTLRCSSQSGHNTVSWYQQALGQGPQFIFQYYREEENGRGNFPPRFSGLQFPNYSSELNVNALELDDSALYLCASSSGQTNTGELFFGEGSRLTVL.

The V call is TRBV28, the J call TRBJ2-1, with TRBD1 matching 9 bases. The V gene's germline CDR1 is MDHEN and CDR2 SYDVKM. This CDR3 has 15 amino acids. Trimming at V came to 4 bases and at J to 3 bases, leaving 4 bases not matched to a gene. The CDR3: CASSSRTGVYNEQFF. For the CDR3, the DNA is TGTGCCAGCAGTTCCCGGACAGGGGTCTACAATGAGCAGTTCTTC.

This clone was observed a single time. CDR3: CASSYSESQPQHF. As DNA, the CDR3 is TGTGCCAGCAGTTACTCAGAGAGTCAGCCCCAGCATTTT. V is TRBV6-2 or TRBV6-3 and J is TRBJ1-5; no reliable D call. Trimming took off 0 bases at V and 6 bases at J, with 6 bases between the two ends. Per the germline V gene, CDR1 is MNHEY and CDR2 is SVGEGT. The CDR3 loop spans 13 amino acids.

This rearrangement joins TRBV19 to TRBJ2-5; 10 bases align to TRBD1. This CDR3 is 15 amino acids long. The germline gives CDR1 LNHDA, CDR2 SQIVND (reference sequence). With 1 base clipped from V and 4 bases from J, the junction kept 3 bases outside the gene matches. CDR3 protein: CASSIARTGGETQYF. CDR3 coding DNA: TGTGCCAGTAGTATAGCGAGGACAGGGGGAGAGACCCAGTACTTC.

The rearrangement links TRBV11-3 to TRBJ2-7; 7 bases are a match to TRBD2. V trimming: 5 bases; J trimming: 6 bases; junction bases outside the gene matches: 10. CDR1 SGHNT and CDR2 YENEEA come from the germline V gene. The CDR3 is 14 amino acids. CDR3 nucleotide sequence: TGTGCCAGCAGCAGGGGTGGCGGGAGCCGCGAGCAGTACTTC. This encodes CASSRGGGSREQYF.

J is TRBJ2-2 and V is TRBV7-9, with TRBD2 identical over 9 bases. Trimming at V came to 2 bases and at J to 5 bases, leaving 12 bases not matched to a gene. The germline gives CDR1 SEHNR, CDR2 FQNEAQ (reference sequence). The CDR3 totals 18 residues. CDR3 region: CASSLYVGLAGETGELFF. The CDR3, as DNA: TGTGCCAGCAGCTTATATGTAGGGTTAGCGGGAGAAACCGGGGAGCTGTTTTTT.

The chain joins TRBV27 to TRBJ2-7; the D gene is possibly TRBD2 (6 bases). The V end was cut by 2 bases, the J end by 1 base, with 9 bases between. Germline CDR1 MNHEY, CDR2 SMNVEV (reference sequence). The CDR3 contains 14 residues. CDR3 nucleotides: TGTGCCAGCAGTTTACCGGGGGTATCCTACGAGCAGTACTTC. This codes for CASSLPGVSYEQYF.

The table lists this clone with a few counts. The gene calls are TRBV19 and TRBJ2-1; the D is unclear. Germline V gives CDR1 LNHDA, CDR2 SQIVND (reference sequence). CDR3 size: 13 residues. The V end lost 6 bases, the J end lost 0 bases, and 6 bases lay between the germline ends. The CDR3 is CASRSGSYNEQFF. DNA for the CDR3: TGTGCCAGTAGGTCCGGCTCCTACAATGAGCAGTTCTTC.

The chain couples TRBV9 to TRBJ1-2; D perhaps matches TRBD1 (5 bases). The CDR3 runs 15 residues. V was cut by 0 bases and J by 1 base, with 10 bases left in between. Germline CDR1 is SGDLS and CDR2 is YYNGEE. The CDR3 DNA is TGTGCCAGCAGCGTAGCTGGCAGGGATAACTATGGCTACACCTTC. It translates to CASSVAGRDNYGYTF. Supplemented by reference TRBV9 and TRBJ1-2, the full variable domain reads DSGVTQTPKHLITATGQRVTLRCSPRSGDLSVYWYQQSLDQGLQFLIQYYNGEERAKGNILERFSAQQFPDLHSELNLSSLELGDSALYFCASSVAGRDNYGYTFGSGTRLTVV.

The J gene is TRBJ2-1, the V gene TRBV19; 9 bases are a match to TRBD2. Germline loops: CDR1 LNHDA, CDR2 SQIVND (reference sequence). V lost 5 bases and J lost 4; bases outside the gene matches: 9. CDR3 length: 16 residues. CDR3 DNA sequence: TGTGCCAGTAGTCCCTGGACTAGCGAGGGATACAATGAGCAGTTCTTC. Translation gives CASSPWTSEGYNEQFF.